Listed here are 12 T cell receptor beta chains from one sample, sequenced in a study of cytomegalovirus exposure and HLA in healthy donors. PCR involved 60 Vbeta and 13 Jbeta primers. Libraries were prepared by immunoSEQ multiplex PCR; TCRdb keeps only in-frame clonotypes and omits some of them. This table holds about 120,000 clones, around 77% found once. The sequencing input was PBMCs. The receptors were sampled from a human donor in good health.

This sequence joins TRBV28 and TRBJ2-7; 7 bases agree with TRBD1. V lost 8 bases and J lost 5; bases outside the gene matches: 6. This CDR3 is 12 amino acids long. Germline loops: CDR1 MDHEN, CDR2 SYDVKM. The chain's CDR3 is CASRDRDNEQYF. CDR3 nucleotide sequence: TGTGCCAGCCGTGACAGGGACAACGAGCAGTACTTC. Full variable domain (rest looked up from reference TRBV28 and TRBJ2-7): DVKVTQSSRYLVKRTGEKVFLECVQDMDHENMFWYRQDPGLGLRLIYFSYDVKMKEKGDIPEGYSVSREKKERFSLILESASTNQTSMYLCASRDRDNEQYFGPGTRLTVT.

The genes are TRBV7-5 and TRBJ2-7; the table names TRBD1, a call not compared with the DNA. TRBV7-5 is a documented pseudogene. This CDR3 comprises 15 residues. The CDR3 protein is CVRSKWTGGPYEQYF. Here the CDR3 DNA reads TGTGTCAGAAGCAAATGGACAGGGGGACCCTACGAGCAGTACTTC.

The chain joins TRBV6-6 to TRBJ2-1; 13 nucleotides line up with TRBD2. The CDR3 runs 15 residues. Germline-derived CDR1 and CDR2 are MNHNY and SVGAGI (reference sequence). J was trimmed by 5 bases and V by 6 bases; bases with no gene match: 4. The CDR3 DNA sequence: TGTGCCAGCAGCTCCGGGACTAGCGGGAACAATGAGCAGTTCTTC. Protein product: CASSSGTSGNNEQFF.

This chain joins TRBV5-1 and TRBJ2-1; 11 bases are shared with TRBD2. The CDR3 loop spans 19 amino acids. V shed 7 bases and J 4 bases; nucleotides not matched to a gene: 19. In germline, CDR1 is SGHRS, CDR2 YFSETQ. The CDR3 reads CASRGQGGSGRAEYNEQFF. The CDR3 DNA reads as TGCGCCAGCCGAGGACAGGGCGGTAGCGGGAGGGCCGAATACAATGAGCAGTTCTTC.

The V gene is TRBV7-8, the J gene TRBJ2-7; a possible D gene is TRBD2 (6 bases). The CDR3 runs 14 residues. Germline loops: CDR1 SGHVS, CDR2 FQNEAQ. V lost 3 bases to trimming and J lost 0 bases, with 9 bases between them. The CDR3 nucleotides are TGTGCCAGCAGCTTTCGGGAGCACTCCTACGAGCAGTACTTC. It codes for CASSFREHSYEQYF.

The CDR3 DNA reads TGTGCCAGCAGTTTAGAAGGAGGTCAGAGCTCCTACAATGAGCAGTTCTTC. It translates to CASSLEGGQSSYNEQFF. The V and J genes are TRBV28 and TRBJ2-1; possibly TRBD2 for D (5 bases). CDR1 is MDHEN, CDR2 SYDVKM, per germline. The CDR3 runs to 17 residues. Trimming took off 2 bases at V and 0 bases at J, with 14 bases between the two ends.

The CDR3 DNA is TGTGCCAGCACCCCGCCCAAGGCGGGAGACAATGAGCAGTTCTTC. This codes for CASTPPKAGDNEQFF. V and J are TRBV28 and TRBJ2-1; 7 bases line up with TRBD2. V lost 7 bases, J lost 5 bases, and 11 bases stayed unmatched. Germline V gene sequence: CDR1 MDHEN, CDR2 SYDVKM. The CDR3 has 15 amino acids.

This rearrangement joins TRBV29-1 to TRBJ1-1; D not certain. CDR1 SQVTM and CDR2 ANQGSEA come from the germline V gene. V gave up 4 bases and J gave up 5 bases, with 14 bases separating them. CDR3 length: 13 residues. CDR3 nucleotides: TGCAGCGTTGTGGGCCAAAAGTGGACTGAAGCTTTCTTT. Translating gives CSVVGQKWTEAFF.

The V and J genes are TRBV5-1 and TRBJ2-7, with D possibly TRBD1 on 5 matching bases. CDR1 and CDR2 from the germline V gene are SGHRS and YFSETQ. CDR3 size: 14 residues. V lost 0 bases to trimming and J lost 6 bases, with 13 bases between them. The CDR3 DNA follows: TGCGCCAGCAGCTTGGCTCAGGGTCGGCCCGAGCAGTACTTC. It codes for CASSLAQGRPEQYF.

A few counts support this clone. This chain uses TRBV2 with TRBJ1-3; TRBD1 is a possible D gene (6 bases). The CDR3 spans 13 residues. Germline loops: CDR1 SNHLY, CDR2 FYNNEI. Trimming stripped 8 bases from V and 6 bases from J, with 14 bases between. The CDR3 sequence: CASGTSELNTIYF. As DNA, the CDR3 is TGTGCCAGCGGGACATCGGAGTTAAACACCATATATTTT. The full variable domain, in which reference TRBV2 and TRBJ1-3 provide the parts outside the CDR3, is EPEVTQTPSHQVTQMGQEVILRCVPISNHLYFYWYRQILGQKVEFLVSFYNNEISEKSEIFDDQFSVERPDGSNFTLKIRSTKLEDSAMYFCASGTSELNTIYFGEGSWLTVV.

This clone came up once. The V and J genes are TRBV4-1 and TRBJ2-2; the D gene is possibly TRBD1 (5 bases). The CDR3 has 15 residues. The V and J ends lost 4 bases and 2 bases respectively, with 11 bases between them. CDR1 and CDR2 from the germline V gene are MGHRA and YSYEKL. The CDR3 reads CASSPGQTNTGELFF. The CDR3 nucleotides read TGCGCCAGCAGCCCCGGACAAACCAACACCGGGGAGCTGTTTTTT.

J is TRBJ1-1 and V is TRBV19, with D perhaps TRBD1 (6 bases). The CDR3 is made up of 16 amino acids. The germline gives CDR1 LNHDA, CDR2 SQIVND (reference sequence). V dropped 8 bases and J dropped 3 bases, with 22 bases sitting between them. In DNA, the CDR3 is TGTGCCAGTGTAAGACACAGCGGACAGTTCTACACTGAAGCTTTCTTT. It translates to CASVRHSGQFYTEAFF. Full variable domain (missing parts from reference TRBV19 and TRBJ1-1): DGGITQSPKYLFRKEGQNVTLSCEQNLNHDAMYWYRQDPGQGLRLIYYSQIVNDFQKGDIAEGYSVSREKKESFPLTVTSAQKNPTAFYLCASVRHSGQFYTEAFFGQGTRLTVV.